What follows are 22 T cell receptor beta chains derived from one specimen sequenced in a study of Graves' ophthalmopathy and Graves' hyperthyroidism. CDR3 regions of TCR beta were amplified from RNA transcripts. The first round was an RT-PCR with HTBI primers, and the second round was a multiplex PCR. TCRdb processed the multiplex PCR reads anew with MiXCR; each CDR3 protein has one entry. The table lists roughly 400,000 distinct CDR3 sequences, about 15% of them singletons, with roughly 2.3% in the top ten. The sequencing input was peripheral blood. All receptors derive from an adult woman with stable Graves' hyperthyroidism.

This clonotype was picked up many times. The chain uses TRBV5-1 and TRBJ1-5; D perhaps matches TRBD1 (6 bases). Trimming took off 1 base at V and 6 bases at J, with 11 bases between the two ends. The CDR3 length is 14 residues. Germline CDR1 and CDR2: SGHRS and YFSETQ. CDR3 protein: CASSLTQGAQPQHF. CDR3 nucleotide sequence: TGCGCCAGCAGCTTGACACAGGGCGCTCAGCCCCAGCATTTT.

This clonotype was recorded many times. The CDR3 loop is CATRFWGVTEAFF. CDR3 sequence (DNA): TGTGCCACCAGATTTTGGGGCGTCACTGAAGCTTTCTTT. The chain joins TRBV28 to TRBJ1-1; a possible D gene is TRBD1 (5 bases). CDR3 size: 13 residues. The V gene's germline CDR1 is MDHEN and CDR2 SYDVKM. The ends were cut back, 10 bases at V and 4 bases at J, with 16 bases in the middle.

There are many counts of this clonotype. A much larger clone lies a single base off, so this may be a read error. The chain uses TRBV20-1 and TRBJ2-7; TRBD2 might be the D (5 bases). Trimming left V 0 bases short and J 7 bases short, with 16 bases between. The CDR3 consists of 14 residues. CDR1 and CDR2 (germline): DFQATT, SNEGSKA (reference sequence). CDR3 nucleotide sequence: TGCAGTGCTAGAGACGGGAAGGCCGAGAGGGAGCAGTACTTC. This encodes CSARDGKAEREQYF.

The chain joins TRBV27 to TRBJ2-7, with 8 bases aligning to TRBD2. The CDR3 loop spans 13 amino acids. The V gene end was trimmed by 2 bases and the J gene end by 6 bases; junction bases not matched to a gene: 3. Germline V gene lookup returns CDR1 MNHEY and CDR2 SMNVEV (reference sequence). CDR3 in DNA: TGTGCCAGCAGTTTAGGCGGGAGGAGCGAGCAGTACTTC. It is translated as CASSLGGRSEQYF.

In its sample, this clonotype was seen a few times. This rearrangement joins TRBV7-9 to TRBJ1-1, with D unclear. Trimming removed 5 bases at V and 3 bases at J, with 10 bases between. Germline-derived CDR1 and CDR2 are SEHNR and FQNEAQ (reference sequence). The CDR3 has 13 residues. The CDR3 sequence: CASSRLRDTEAFF. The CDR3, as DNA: TGTGCCAGCAGCCGTCTCCGGGACACTGAAGCTTTCTTT.

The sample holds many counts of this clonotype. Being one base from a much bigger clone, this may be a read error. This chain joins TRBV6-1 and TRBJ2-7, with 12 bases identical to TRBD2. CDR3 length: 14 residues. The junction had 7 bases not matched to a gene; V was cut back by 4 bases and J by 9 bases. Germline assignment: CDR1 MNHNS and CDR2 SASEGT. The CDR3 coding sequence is TGTGCCAGCAGTGCTAGCGGGAGGGCCCACGGGCAGTACTTC. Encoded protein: CASSASGRAHGQYF.

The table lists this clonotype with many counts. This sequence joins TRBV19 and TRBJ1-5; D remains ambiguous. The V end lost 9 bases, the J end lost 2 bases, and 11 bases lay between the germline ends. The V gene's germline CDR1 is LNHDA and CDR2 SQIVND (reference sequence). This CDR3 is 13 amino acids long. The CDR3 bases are TGTGCCAGCGAGCCCAATCGCAATCAGCCCCAGCATTTT. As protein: CASEPNRNQPQHF.

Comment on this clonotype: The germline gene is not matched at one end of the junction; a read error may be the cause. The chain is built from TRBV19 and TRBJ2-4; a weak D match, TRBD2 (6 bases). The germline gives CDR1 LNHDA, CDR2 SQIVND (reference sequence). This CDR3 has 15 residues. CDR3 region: CASSISGDAKNIKYF. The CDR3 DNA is TGTGCCAGTAGTATTTCGGGGGACGCCAAAAACATTAAGTACTTC.

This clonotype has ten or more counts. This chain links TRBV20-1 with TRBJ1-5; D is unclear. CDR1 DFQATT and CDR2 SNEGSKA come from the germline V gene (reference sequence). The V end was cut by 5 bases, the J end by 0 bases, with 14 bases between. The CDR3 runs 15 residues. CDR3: CSASPFRSSNQPQHF. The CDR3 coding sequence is TGCAGTGCTTCCCCCTTCCGGAGTAGCAATCAGCCCCAGCATTTT.

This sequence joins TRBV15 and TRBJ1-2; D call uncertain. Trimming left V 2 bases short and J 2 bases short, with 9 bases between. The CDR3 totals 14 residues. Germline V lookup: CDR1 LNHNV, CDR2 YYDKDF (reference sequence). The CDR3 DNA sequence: TGTGCCACCAGCAGAAGGGCGACAAACTATGGCTACACCTTC. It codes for CATSRRATNYGYTF.

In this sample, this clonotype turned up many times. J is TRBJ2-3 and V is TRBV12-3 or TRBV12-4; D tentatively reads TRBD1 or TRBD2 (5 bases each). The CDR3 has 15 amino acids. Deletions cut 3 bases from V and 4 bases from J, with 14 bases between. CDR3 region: CASSLNRGGADTQYF. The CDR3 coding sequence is TGTGCCAGCAGTTTGAACCGTGGGGGTGCAGATACGCAGTATTTT.

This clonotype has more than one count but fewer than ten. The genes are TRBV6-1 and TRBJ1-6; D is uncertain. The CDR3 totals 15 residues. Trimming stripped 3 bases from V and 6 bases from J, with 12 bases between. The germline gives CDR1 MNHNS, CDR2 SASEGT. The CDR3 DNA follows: TGTGCCAGCAGTGATTTGGAGGGCTCTAATTCACCCCTCCACTTT. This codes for CASSDLEGSNSPLHF.

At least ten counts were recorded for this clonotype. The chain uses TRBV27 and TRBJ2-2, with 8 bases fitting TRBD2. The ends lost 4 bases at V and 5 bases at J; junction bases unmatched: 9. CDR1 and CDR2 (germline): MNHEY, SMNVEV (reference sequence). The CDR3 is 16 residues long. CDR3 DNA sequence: TGTGCCAGCAGTTGGTTAAGCGGGAGAGGGACCGGGGAGCTGTTTTTT. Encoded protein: CASSWLSGRGTGELFF.

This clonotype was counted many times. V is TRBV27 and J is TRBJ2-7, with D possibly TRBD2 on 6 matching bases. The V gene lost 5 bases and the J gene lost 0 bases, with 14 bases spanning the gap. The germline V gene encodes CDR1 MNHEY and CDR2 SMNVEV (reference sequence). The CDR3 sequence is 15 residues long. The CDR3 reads CASSTRGGSSYEQYF. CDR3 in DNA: TGTGCCAGCAGTACCCGTGGAGGGAGCTCCTACGAGCAGTACTTC.

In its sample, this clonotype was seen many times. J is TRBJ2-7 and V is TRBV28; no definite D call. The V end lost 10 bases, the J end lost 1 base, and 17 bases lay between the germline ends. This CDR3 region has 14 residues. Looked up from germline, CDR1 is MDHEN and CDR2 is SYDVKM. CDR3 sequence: CATSIQRSSYEQYF. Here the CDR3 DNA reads TGTGCCACCTCAATCCAGCGCTCTTCCTACGAGCAGTACTTC.

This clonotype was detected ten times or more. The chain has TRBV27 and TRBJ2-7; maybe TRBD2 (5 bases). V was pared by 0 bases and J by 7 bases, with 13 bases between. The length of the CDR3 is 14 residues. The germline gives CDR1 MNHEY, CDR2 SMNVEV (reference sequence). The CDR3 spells CASSLSVSASEQYF. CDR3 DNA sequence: TGTGCCAGCAGTTTATCGGTTAGCGCCTCTGAGCAGTACTTC.

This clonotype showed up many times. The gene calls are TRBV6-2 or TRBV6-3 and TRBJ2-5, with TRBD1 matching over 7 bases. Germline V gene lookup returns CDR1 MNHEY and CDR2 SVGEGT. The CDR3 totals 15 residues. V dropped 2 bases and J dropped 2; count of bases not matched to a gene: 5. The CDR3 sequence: CASSYLGTVQETQYF. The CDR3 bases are TGTGCCAGCAGTTACCTCGGGACAGTTCAAGAGACCCAGTACTTC.

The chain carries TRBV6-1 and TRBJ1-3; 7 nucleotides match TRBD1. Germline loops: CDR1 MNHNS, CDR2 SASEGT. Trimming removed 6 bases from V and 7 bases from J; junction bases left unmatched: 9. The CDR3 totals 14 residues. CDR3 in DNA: TGTGCCAGCAGCTCCGACAGGGTCTGGAACACCATATATTTT. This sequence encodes CASSSDRVWNTIYF.

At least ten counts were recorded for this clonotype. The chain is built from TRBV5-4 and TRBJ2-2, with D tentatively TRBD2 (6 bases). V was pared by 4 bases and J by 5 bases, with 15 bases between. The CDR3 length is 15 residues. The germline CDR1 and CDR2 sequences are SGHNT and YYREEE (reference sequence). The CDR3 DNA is TGTGCCAGCAGCCCAGCGGGTTACGGAACCGGGGAGCTGTTTTTT. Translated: CASSPAGYGTGELFF.

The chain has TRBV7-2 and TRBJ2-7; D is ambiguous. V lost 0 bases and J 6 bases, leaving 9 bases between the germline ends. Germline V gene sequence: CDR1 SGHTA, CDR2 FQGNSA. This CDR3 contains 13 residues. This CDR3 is CASSLAARAEQYF. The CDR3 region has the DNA TGTGCCAGCAGCTTAGCGGCCAGAGCCGAGCAGTACTTC.

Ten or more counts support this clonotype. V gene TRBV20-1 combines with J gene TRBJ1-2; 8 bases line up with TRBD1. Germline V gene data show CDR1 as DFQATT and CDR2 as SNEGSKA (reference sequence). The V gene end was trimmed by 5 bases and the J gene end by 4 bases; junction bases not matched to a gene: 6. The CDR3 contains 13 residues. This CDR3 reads CSAYRTGLYGYTF. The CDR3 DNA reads TGCAGTGCTTACCGGACAGGGCTCTATGGCTACACCTTC.

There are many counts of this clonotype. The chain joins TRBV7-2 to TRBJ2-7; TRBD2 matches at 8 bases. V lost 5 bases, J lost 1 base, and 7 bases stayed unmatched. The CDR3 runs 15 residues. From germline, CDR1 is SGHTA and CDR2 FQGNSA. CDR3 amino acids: CASSPVAGQSYEQYF. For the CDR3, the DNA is TGTGCCAGCAGCCCCGTAGCGGGGCAATCCTACGAGCAGTACTTC.